The 29 T cell receptor beta chains reported below all come from one sample, sequenced in a study of T-cell memory formation after mild COVID-19. TCRdb re-called the 5' RACE reads with MiXCR, one entry per CDR3 protein. The sample has roughly 350,000 distinct CDR3 sequences, about 13% seen once. The specimen sequenced was PBMCs or a T cell subset sorted from them (not recorded which). These receptors all stem from a man aged 18-30 years who had mild COVID-19 (a few samples of this study predate the infection). Cell type and time point are not known.

The chain has TRBV20-1 and TRBJ1-1; tentatively, D is TRBD1 (6 bases). Trimming took off 4 bases at V and 2 bases at J, with 17 bases between the two ends. From germline, CDR1 is DFQATT and CDR2 SNEGSKA (reference sequence). The CDR3 totals 15 residues. Written as DNA, the CDR3 is TGCAGTGCTACCCAATCCGGACAGTTTAACACTGAAGCTTTCTTT. Amino acid sequence: CSATQSGQFNTEAFF.

The V call is TRBV15, the J call TRBJ2-1, with D possibly TRBD1 on 6 matching bases. Germline V gene data show CDR1 as LNHNV and CDR2 as YYDKDF (reference sequence). The CDR3 covers 16 residues. Trimming took off 0 bases at V and 0 bases at J, with 9 bases between the two ends. The CDR3 nucleotides read TGTGCCACCAGCAGAGATAGGGGGAGCTCCTACAATGAGCAGTTCTTC. It codes for CATSRDRGSSYNEQFF.

A few counts support this clonotype. The V call is TRBV27, the J call TRBJ1-5, with 7 nucleotides matching TRBD1. The CDR3 spans 14 residues. Trimming at V came to 2 bases and at J to 6 bases, leaving 4 bases not matched to a gene. CDR1 MNHEY and CDR2 SMNVEV come from the germline V gene (reference sequence). This CDR3 is CASSLVGQAQPQHF. The CDR3 DNA sequence: TGTGCCAGCAGTTTAGTTGGACAGGCTCAGCCCCAGCATTTT.

A few counts support this clonotype. The J gene is TRBJ1-2, the V gene TRBV4-3; 9 positions match TRBD1. Germline CDR1 is LGHNA and CDR2 is YSLEER. The ends lost 3 bases at V and 4 bases at J; junction bases unmatched: 3. The CDR3 spans 14 residues. The CDR3, as DNA: TGCGCCAGCAGCCACACAGGGGGCAGCTATGGCTACACCTTC. This translates into CASSHTGGSYGYTF.

The chain is built from TRBV6-6 and TRBJ1-3; 7 bases are a match to TRBD1. V shed 6 bases, J shed 4 bases, and the junction held 15 bases outside the gene matches. Germline V gives CDR1 MNHNY, CDR2 SVGAGI (reference sequence). This CDR3 region has 17 residues. CDR3 protein: CASSQTRGRVNGNTIYF. The DNA for the CDR3 is TGTGCCAGCAGCCAGACGAGGGGGCGAGTTAACGGAAACACCATATATTTT.

This clonotype was counted at least ten times. The rearrangement joins TRBV28 to TRBJ2-3, with D possibly TRBD2 on 6 matching bases. The V gene's germline CDR1 is MDHEN and CDR2 SYDVKM. Between the trimmed V and J ends, which lost 4 bases and 2 bases, there was a span of 13 bases. The CDR3 is 15 residues long. The CDR3 DNA sequence: TGTGCCAGCAGTTGGGCTAGCGAGTTCACAGATACGCAGTATTTT. It specifies CASSWASEFTDTQYF.

Only a few counts were recorded for this clonotype. The J gene is TRBJ1-6, the V gene TRBV30, with TRBD1 as a possible D gene (6 bases). CDR3 length: 13 amino acids. The V end lost 5 bases, the J end lost 8 bases, and 13 bases lay between the germline ends. CDR1 and CDR2 (germline): GTSNPN, SVGIG (reference sequence). The CDR3 DNA reads as TGTGCCTGGGGTCGGGGGGGCGATTCACCCCTCCACTTT. The encoded protein is CAWGRGGDSPLHF.

The V call is TRBV4-1, the J call TRBJ1-5, with unresolved D. V gave up 0 bases and J gave up 3 bases, with 6 bases separating them. The CDR3 has 14 residues. The germline V gene encodes CDR1 MGHRA and CDR2 YSYEKL. The CDR3 DNA reads as TGCGCCAGCAGCCAAGACGGGAACAATCAGCCCCAGCATTTT. Translated: CASSQDGNNQPQHF.

This clonotype was counted a few times. The rearrangement joins TRBV2 to TRBJ1-6, with 9 nucleotides matching TRBD1. With 5 bases clipped from V and 8 bases from J, the junction kept 7 bases outside the gene matches. The CDR3 covers 15 residues. From germline, CDR1 is SNHLY and CDR2 FYNNEI. The CDR3 coding sequence is TGTGCCAGCAGTTCGGAACAGGGGGCGTATTCACCCCTCCACTTT. This translates into CASSSEQGAYSPLHF.

The V and J genes are TRBV5-1 and TRBJ2-1, with 8 bases fitting TRBD1. The germline gives CDR1 SGHRS, CDR2 YFSETQ. V shed 0 bases, J shed 4 bases, and the junction held 6 bases outside the gene matches. The CDR3 length is 16 residues. The CDR3 coding sequence is TGCGCCAGCAGCTTGGGCTACGGGACAGGATACAATGAGCAGTTCTTC. Its translation: CASSLGYGTGYNEQFF.

The V call is TRBV11-3, the J call TRBJ2-3; D not resolved. The CDR3 is 14 amino acids. V gave up 5 bases and J gave up 1 base, with 10 bases separating them. The germline gives CDR1 SGHNT, CDR2 YENEEA. CDR3 in amino acids: CASSVGKGTDTQYF. In nucleotides, the CDR3 is TGTGCCAGCAGCGTAGGAAAGGGCACAGATACGCAGTATTTT.

The chain is built from TRBV5-6 and TRBJ1-3; D might be TRBD1 (5 bases). V lost 6 bases and J lost 0, with 19 bases in between. CDR3 length: 17 residues. Germline loops: CDR1 SGHDT, CDR2 YYEEEE. CDR3 nucleotides: TGTGCCAGCATTAGGGGAGTTGACAGAATCTCTGGAAACACCATATATTTT. Translating gives CASIRGVDRISGNTIYF. The whole variable domain, filled in from reference TRBV5-6 and TRBJ1-3, reads DAGVTQSPTHLIKTRGQQVTLRCSPKSGHDTVSWYQQALGQGPQFIFQYYEEEERQRGNFPDRFSGHQFPNYSSELNVNALLLGDSALYLCASIRGVDRISGNTIYFGEGSWLTVV.

The sample holds many counts of this clonotype. The rearrangement links TRBV5-1 to TRBJ1-5; D remains ambiguous. Germline V gives CDR1 SGHRS, CDR2 YFSETQ. This CDR3 region has 21 residues. Deletions cut 0 bases from V and 0 bases from J, with 25 bases between. CDR3 protein: CASSLAYGPGGRSYSNQPQHF. CDR3 bases: TGCGCCAGCAGCTTGGCTTACGGACCGGGCGGTCGTTCCTATAGCAATCAGCCCCAGCATTTT.

This rearrangement joins TRBV6-5 to TRBJ1-2; 9 nucleotides line up with TRBD1. V shed 2 bases, J shed 7 bases, and the junction held 5 bases outside the gene matches. Germline loops: CDR1 MNHEY, CDR2 SVGAGI. This CDR3 region has 14 residues. DNA for the CDR3: TGTGCCAGCAGTTACGCAACAGGGGGCGGTGGCTACACCTTC. This sequence encodes CASSYATGGGGYTF.

This clonotype was counted only a few times. The rearrangement links TRBV19 to TRBJ1-5; maybe TRBD1 (5 bases). V was clipped by 4 bases and J by 2 bases, with 15 bases between them. CDR1 is LNHDA and CDR2 is SQIVND in the germline V gene (reference sequence). The CDR3 has 16 residues. The CDR3 region is CASSTRDGRGNQPQHF. The CDR3 coding sequence is TGTGCCAGTAGTACCAGGGACGGGAGAGGCAATCAGCCCCAGCATTTT. The complete variable domain, with remaining parts taken from reference TRBV19 and TRBJ1-5, reads DGGITQSPKYLFRKEGQNVTLSCEQNLNHDAMYWYRQDPGQGLRLIYYSQIVNDFQKGDIAEGYSVSREKKESFPLTVTSAQKNPTAFYLCASSTRDGRGNQPQHFGDGTRLSIL.

This clonotype was seen ten or more times. J is TRBJ2-5 and V is TRBV6-1; the match to TRBD2 covers 8 bases. The V gene end was trimmed by 6 bases and the J gene end by 0 bases; junction bases not matched to a gene: 6. Germline lookup yields CDR1 MNHNS and CDR2 SASEGT. This CDR3 has 15 residues. CDR3 sequence (DNA): TGTGCCAGCAGGACTAGCGCCTCGTACCAAGAGACCCAGTACTTC. Protein sequence: CASRTSASYQETQYF.

V usage is TRBV20-1 and J usage is TRBJ1-2; D unresolved. CDR3 length: 11 amino acids. Deletions cut 3 bases from V and 8 bases from J, with 10 bases between. Germline V gives CDR1 DFQATT, CDR2 SNEGSKA (reference sequence). CDR3 DNA sequence: TGCAGTGCTAGCCCCCATTTCGGCTACACCTTC. Its translation is CSASPHFGYTF.

This clonotype showed up many times. This chain links TRBV29-1 with TRBJ2-3, with unresolved D. The CDR3 is 12 residues long. Per the germline V gene, CDR1 is SQVTM and CDR2 is ANQGSEA. V lost 5 bases to trimming and J lost 2 bases, with 8 bases between them. The CDR3 loop reads CSVRWDTDTQYF. Here the CDR3 DNA reads TGCAGCGTTAGGTGGGACACAGATACGCAGTATTTT.

The genes are TRBV27 and TRBJ2-1, with TRBD2 matching 7 bases. V shed 6 bases, J shed 0 bases, and the junction held 8 bases outside the gene matches. CDR1 and CDR2 from the germline V gene are MNHEY and SMNVEV (reference sequence). CDR3 length: 16 amino acids. The chain's CDR3 is CASRRKGGGSYNEQFF. The CDR3 DNA sequence: TGTGCCAGCAGACGTAAGGGCGGGGGCTCCTACAATGAGCAGTTCTTC.

The chain is built from TRBV7-2 and TRBJ2-1; no clear D gene. V was clipped by 3 bases and J by 10 bases, with 7 bases between them. This CDR3 contains 11 residues. Germline CDR1 reads SGHTA; CDR2 reads FQGNSA. CDR3 nucleotides: TGTGCCAGCAGCTTGGGTCAGGAGCAGTTCTTC. Translating it yields CASSLGQEQFF. The complete variable domain, with remaining parts taken from reference TRBV7-2 and TRBJ2-1, reads GAGVSQSPSNKVTEKGKDVELRCDPISGHTALYWYRQSLGQGLEFLIYFQGNSAPDKSGLPSDRFSAERTGGSVSTLTIQRTQQEDSAVYLCASSLGQEQFFGPGTRLTVL.

This clonotype was seen once. The rearrangement links TRBV28 to TRBJ2-3; maybe TRBD2 (6 bases). V was clipped by 2 bases and J by 4 bases, with 13 bases between them. Germline assignment: CDR1 MDHEN and CDR2 SYDVKM. This CDR3 is 15 amino acids long. The CDR3 DNA sequence: TGTGCCAGCAGTTTACCCTCGGGGGTCCCAGATACGCAGTATTTT. This sequence encodes CASSLPSGVPDTQYF.

This sequence joins TRBV4-3 and TRBJ1-5; no firm D call. This CDR3 is 13 amino acids long. Germline V gene sequence: CDR1 LGHNA, CDR2 YSLEER. The germline V and J ends were trimmed by 3 bases and 11 bases, with 14 bases remaining between them. CDR3 in amino acids: CASSQSRRRAQHF. DNA of the CDR3: TGCGCCAGCAGCCAGAGTCGCCGGCGGGCCCAGCATTTT.

The rearrangement links TRBV4-1 to TRBJ2-7; 7 bases match TRBD2. The CDR3 covers 17 residues. Trimming cost V 0 bases and J 2 bases; bases outside gene matches: 10. The V gene's germline CDR1 is MGHRA and CDR2 YSYEKL. The chain's CDR3 is CASSQDLGGGYPYEQYF. The CDR3 DNA reads TGCGCCAGCAGCCAAGATCTTGGCGGGGGTTACCCCTACGAGCAGTACTTC.

The table lists this clonotype with a few counts. At one end, the junction sequence differs from germline, possibly due to a read error. This chain uses TRBV19 with TRBJ2-5; possibly TRBD1 for D (6 bases). The CDR3 covers 13 residues. In germline, CDR1 is LNHDA, CDR2 SQIVND (reference sequence). The DNA for the CDR3 is TGTGCCAGCAGTACCCGGGACAAAGAGACCCAGTACTTC. It specifies CASSTRDKETQYF.

This clonotype appeared a few times. The V and J genes are TRBV23-1 and TRBJ2-5, with D hard to call. TRBV23-1 is given ORF status, its function remaining uncertain. Trimming took off 11 bases at V and 1 base at J, with 14 bases between the two ends. The CDR3 extends over 13 amino acids. In DNA, the CDR3 is TGCGCCCTACTGTCGAGAGGCCAAGAGACCCAGTACTTC. Its translation is CALLSRGQETQYF.

This clonotype was counted a few times. This chain uses TRBV10-2 with TRBJ2-1; 8 bases agree with TRBD2. The ends lost 8 bases at V and 7 bases at J; junction bases unmatched: 7. The CDR3 totals 13 residues. CDR1 is WSHSY, CDR2 SAAADI, per germline. CDR3 loop: CASLGGGINEQFF. CDR3 bases: TGCGCCAGCCTGGGCGGGGGGATAAATGAGCAGTTCTTC.

This clonotype was recorded a few times. V usage is TRBV11-3 and J usage is TRBJ2-3, with 8 bases lining up with TRBD2. Per the germline V gene, CDR1 is SGHNT and CDR2 is YENEEA. CDR3 length: 14 amino acids. The V gene end was trimmed by 6 bases and the J gene end by 6 bases; junction bases not matched to a gene: 8. The CDR3 coding sequence is TGTGCCAGCAGTCTAGCGGGTCACGCGGATACGCAGTATTTT. Translated, it gives CASSLAGHADTQYF.

V and J are TRBV20-1 and TRBJ2-5, with unresolved D. Germline values: CDR1 DFQATT, CDR2 SNEGSKA (reference sequence). V was cut by 7 bases and J by 1 base, with 16 bases left in between. This CDR3 has 14 amino acids. This CDR3 is CSVSRLQTQETQYF. The CDR3 nucleotides are TGCAGTGTTAGCCGGCTACAGACCCAAGAGACCCAGTACTTC.

Many counts were recorded for this clonotype. J is TRBJ2-2 and V is TRBV5-1; unclear D gene. Germline V gene lookup returns CDR1 SGHRS and CDR2 YFSETQ. V was cut by 0 bases and J by 4 bases, with 4 bases left in between. The CDR3 extends over 13 amino acids. CDR3 region: CASSLEFTGELFF. CDR3 DNA: TGCGCCAGCAGCTTGGAGTTCACCGGGGAGCTGTTTTTT.